This T cell receptor beta chain derives from a study of shared clonotypes between healthy human individuals. TCRdb's copy holds only in-frame clones and misses some; the assay was immunoSEQ multiplex PCR. The table has some 2.4 million clones, 93% seen once. V lost 1 base and J lost 5, with 14 bases in between. The CDR3 runs 15 residues. The V gene's germline CDR1 is SGHDN and CDR2 FVKESK. The sequence was obtained from a man in his late teens or twenties in good health. Some clones in this sample may be carry-over from other donors' samples. Sequencing used naive CD4+ T cells from PBMCs. As for subset: CD45RA+ positively selected. The rearrangement uses TRBV14 and TRBJ2-5, with D perhaps TRBD2 (6 bases). CDR3 coding DNA: TGTGCCAGCAGCCAAGTGAGCCGGGGGTTCGAGACCCAGTACTTC. Translation gives CASSQVSRGFETQYF.